The 6 T cell receptor beta chains listed next were all sequenced from one sample in a study of beta chain features in type 1 diabetes. Reverse transcribing all isolated RNA meant expressed TCRB transcripts were sequenced. The protocol was immunoSEQ multiplex PCR, while the TCRdb copy is restricted to in-frame clones and leaves out a portion. The sample has under 800,000 clones; roughly 16% are singletons. The sample taken for sequencing was naive CD4+ T cells from blood. These receptors all stem from a man between 18 and 35 years old in good health.

This clone came up a few times. One end of the junction is discordant with germline, which a read error may explain. The chain employs TRBV14 and TRBJ2-7; 9 bases match TRBD1. Germline V gene lookup returns CDR1 SGHDN and CDR2 FVKESK. The CDR3 totals 15 residues. The CDR3 nucleotides read TGTGCCAGCAGCCAAGCCGGGACAGGGTCCTCCGAGCAGTACTTC. Translating gives CASSQAGTGSSEQYF.

The chain couples TRBV9 to TRBJ2-7, with TRBD2 matching 8 bases. This CDR3 has 15 residues. V lost 2 bases to trimming and J lost 2 bases; unmatched junction nucleotides: 6. The germline V gene has CDR1 SGDLS and CDR2 YYNGEE. The CDR3 coding sequence is TGTGCCAGCAGCGTGGCGGGGGGTCCCGCCTACGAGCAGTACTTC. Translated, it gives CASSVAGGPAYEQYF.

This clone was detected a few times. J is TRBJ2-3 and V is TRBV7-2; 11 nucleotides line up with TRBD2. The CDR3 is 16 amino acids. The germline CDR1 and CDR2 sequences are SGHTA and FQGNSA. V shed 0 bases and J 11 bases; nucleotides not matched to a gene: 10. Here the CDR3 DNA reads TGTGCCAGCAGCTTAGCGGGAATAGCGGGGGGGCCGAGGCAGTATTTT. Its protein is CASSLAGIAGGPRQYF.

There are a few counts of this clone. This chain uses TRBV28 with TRBJ2-4; 7 bases line up with TRBD2. J was trimmed by 7 bases and V by 4 bases; bases with no gene match: 10. The CDR3 contains 15 residues. Germline V lookup: CDR1 MDHEN, CDR2 SYDVKM. CDR3: CASSSTGTKANIQYF. CDR3 DNA: TGTGCCAGCAGTTCCACCGGGACTAAGGCGAACATTCAGTACTTC. Combining the CDR3 with reference TRBV28 and TRBJ2-4 gives the whole variable domain DVKVTQSSRYLVKRTGEKVFLECVQDMDHENMFWYRQDPGLGLRLIYFSYDVKMKEKGDIPEGYSVSREKKERFSLILESASTNQTSMYLCASSSTGTKANIQYFGAGTRLSVL.

This clone was counted only a few times. The rearrangement joins TRBV5-6 to TRBJ2-5; no firm D call. Trimming stripped 0 bases from V and 1 base from J, with 4 bases between. Germline lookup yields CDR1 SGHDT and CDR2 YYEEEE. This CDR3 is built from 13 residues. The CDR3 protein is CASSLEVQETQYF. In DNA form, the CDR3 reads TGTGCCAGCAGCTTGGAGGTCCAAGAGACCCAGTACTTC.

V gene TRBV28 combines with J gene TRBJ1-5, with 7 bases lining up with TRBD1. J was trimmed by 5 bases and V by 11 bases; bases with no gene match: 9. The germline V gene encodes CDR1 MDHEN and CDR2 SYDVKM. The CDR3 is made up of 13 amino acids. The CDR3 here is CASSNQGDQPQHF. In nucleotides, the CDR3 is TGTGCCTCAAGCAACCAGGGGGATCAGCCCCAGCATTTT.